This T cell receptor beta chain was recovered during a study of cytomegalovirus exposure and HLA in healthy donors. The PCR made use of 60 Vbeta and 13 Jbeta primers. This table comes from immunoSEQ multiplex PCR, and its TCRdb copy is limited to in-frame clones, with some not included. The sample records roughly 130,000 clones, approximately 70% being singletons. This CDR3 is 13 amino acids long. Germline CDR1 SGHKS, CDR2 YYEKEE (reference sequence). Trimming shortened V by 0 bases and J by 5 bases, and 8 bases separated the two germline ends. The sample consisted of PBMCs. The chain links TRBV5-5 to TRBJ1-1; D is possibly TRBD1 (5 bases). This sequence originates from a woman aged 55-75 years in good health and CMV-seropositive. The CDR3 DNA follows: TGTGCCAGCAGCTTGGGACAGAAAACTGAAGCTTTCTTT. It yields the protein CASSLGQKTEAFF. The full variable domain, its missing parts supplied by reference TRBV5-5 and TRBJ1-1, is DAGVTQSPTHLIKTRGQQVTLRCSPISGHKSVSWYQQVLGQGPQFIFQYYEKEERGRGNFPDRFSARQFPNYSSELNVNALLLGDSALYLCASSLGQKTEAFFGQGTRLTVV.